This entry features one T cell receptor (beta chain) sequence. These data belong to a study of PD-L1 blockade in urothelial cancer. Time point of the sample: pretreatment peripheral blood. Synthetic templates analogous to TCR were spiked into all PCRs individually. This table comes from immunoSEQ multiplex PCR, and its TCRdb copy is limited to in-frame clones, with some not included. The repertoire holds 60,000 or so clones, 81% seen once, with roughly 2.9% in the top ten. The CDR3 spans 15 residues. Germline V gives CDR1 MNHNY, CDR2 SVGAGI (reference sequence). V trimming: 6 bases; J trimming: 4 bases; junction bases outside the gene matches: 9.

The chain joins TRBV6-6 to TRBJ1-3; TRBD1 agrees at 7 bases. The clonotype comes from a man aged 65 to 79 with urothelial cancer. The sample here was PBMCs, taken around atezolizumab (anti-PD-L1) treatment. CDR3 in DNA: TGTGCCAGCAGCTCGGACAGGCGGATCGGAAACACCATATATTTT. This translates into CASSSDRRIGNTIYF.